The 15 T cell receptor beta chains below come from one sample, sequenced in a study of shared clonotypes between healthy human individuals. Data came from immunoSEQ multiplex PCR; TCRdb stores just in-frame clones and leaves some out. Of over 1.4 million clones detected, over 95% appear once; the ten largest clones hold 0.95% to 1.5%. Material for sequencing was naive CD4+ T cells sorted from blood. Subset defined: CD45RA+ positively selected. Source of these receptors: a young man in good health.

The rearrangement links TRBV7-9 to TRBJ2-1; D is ambiguous. CDR3 size: 15 residues. V was shortened by 4 bases and J by 3 bases, with 13 bases between the two germline ends. CDR1 SEHNR and CDR2 FQNEAQ come from the germline V gene (reference sequence). CDR3 sequence (DNA): TGTGCCAGCAGCTCTACAGAGAGCCACTACAATGAGCAGTTCTTC. Encoded protein: CASSSTESHYNEQFF.

V and J are TRBV5-1 and TRBJ2-3; TRBD2 matches at 11 bases. CDR3 length equals 14 residues. Trimming at V came to 0 bases and at J to 13 bases, leaving 7 bases not matched to a gene. Germline V gene sequence: CDR1 SGHRS, CDR2 YFSETQ. CDR3 in amino acids: CASSLGLAGLQKYF. For the CDR3, the DNA is TGCGCCAGCAGCTTGGGACTAGCGGGACTCCAAAAGTATTTT.

The chain employs TRBV28 and TRBJ2-7, with a weak D call TRBD1 (6 bases). V was clipped by 5 bases and J by 4 bases, with 15 bases between them. There are 14 residues in the CDR3. The V gene's germline CDR1 is MDHEN and CDR2 SYDVKM. Written as DNA, the CDR3 is TGTGCCAGCAGTGACGCACAGGGACGGTACGAGCAGTACTTC. It codes for CASSDAQGRYEQYF.

The chain joins TRBV6-1 to TRBJ2-2; D unclear. The length of the CDR3 is 18 residues. V lost 4 bases, J lost 6 bases, and 24 bases lay in between. Germline lookup yields CDR1 MNHNS and CDR2 SASEGT. In DNA form, the CDR3 reads TGTGCCAGCAGTGTCACGGGCCTAGGCGCCCCACGGGCCGGGGAGCTGTTTTTT. It codes for CASSVTGLGAPRAGELFF.

The chain combines TRBV6-5 with TRBJ2-7; TRBD2 agrees at 7 bases. Germline V gene sequence: CDR1 MNHEY, CDR2 SVGAGI. CDR3 length: 12 residues. The V gene end was trimmed by 7 bases and the J gene end by 6 bases; junction bases not matched to a gene: 6. The CDR3 DNA sequence: TGTGCCAGCAAAAGCGGGACGAGCGAGCAGTACTTC. It encodes CASKSGTSEQYF.

This chain connects TRBV19 to TRBJ2-1, with 7 bases matching TRBD2. This CDR3 region has 15 residues. Germline CDR1 reads LNHDA; CDR2 reads SQIVND (reference sequence). The V and J ends lost 2 bases and 5 bases, in that order; junction bases with no gene match: 6. CDR3 protein: CASSIPSGINNEQFF. The CDR3, as DNA: TGTGCCAGTAGTATACCCAGCGGGATCAACAATGAGCAGTTCTTC.

The chain recombines TRBV5-1 with TRBJ2-5; 12 bases agree with TRBD1. The CDR3 is 15 amino acids. The V segment lost 4 bases and the J segment 5 bases; nucleotides outside the gene matches: 6. CDR1 and CDR2 (germline): SGHRS, YFSETQ. The CDR3 here is CASSGTGGGWETQYF. For the CDR3, the DNA is TGCGCCAGCAGCGGGACAGGGGGCGGTTGGGAGACCCAGTACTTC.

A note on this clone: A read error may be the cause here, since a much bigger clone is one base away. Other DNA sequences in the same sample also yield this CDR3. The chain uses TRBV11-3 and TRBJ2-1; 12 bases match TRBD2. The length of the CDR3 is 15 residues. The V segment lost 6 bases and the J segment 4 bases; nucleotides outside the gene matches: 4. Germline V gives CDR1 SGHNT, CDR2 YENEEA. In DNA, the CDR3 is TGTGCCAGCAGTTCCGGACTAGCGGGATACAATGAGCAGTTCTTC. Protein sequence: CASSSGLAGYNEQFF.

The genes are TRBV25-1 and TRBJ2-3; TRBD1 aligns across 9 bases. Germline CDR1 is MGHDK and CDR2 is SYGVNS. The CDR3 extends over 16 amino acids. Trimming removed 6 bases from V and 6 bases from J; junction bases left unmatched: 13. CDR3 sequence: CASSHRGLLHTDTQYF. DNA for the CDR3: TGTGCCAGCAGCCACAGGGGGCTACTCCACACTGATACGCAGTATTTT.

The chain combines TRBV19 with TRBJ1-4; no clear D gene. This CDR3 is 14 amino acids long. The V and J ends lost 5 bases and 0 bases respectively, with 7 bases between them. The V gene's germline CDR1 is LNHDA and CDR2 SQIVND (reference sequence). The CDR3: CASSFDATNEKLFF. The CDR3 nucleotides read TGTGCCAGTAGTTTTGATGCAACTAATGAAAAACTGTTTTTT.

A single count supports this clone. This sequence joins TRBV28 and TRBJ2-7, with a possible D match to TRBD1 (6 bases). Trimming removed 6 bases from V and 6 bases from J, with 9 bases in between. Germline assignment: CDR1 MDHEN and CDR2 SYDVKM. The CDR3 runs to 11 residues. The CDR3 DNA sequence: TGTGCCAGCAGGTCGACAGGCGAGCAGTACTTC. Its protein is CASRSTGEQYF. The full variable domain, its missing parts supplied by reference TRBV28 and TRBJ2-7, is DVKVTQSSRYLVKRTGEKVFLECVQDMDHENMFWYRQDPGLGLRLIYFSYDVKMKEKGDIPEGYSVSREKKERFSLILESASTNQTSMYLCASRSTGEQYFGPGTRLTVT.

The chain is built from TRBV10-3 and TRBJ2-7; D is ambiguous. The V end was cut by 6 bases, the J end by 4 bases, with 10 bases between. The CDR3 is 12 amino acids. The V gene's germline CDR1 is ENHRY and CDR2 SYGVKD. CDR3 in DNA: TGTGCCATCAGCGACGGTGGGTACGAGCAGTACTTC. Protein sequence: CAISDGGYEQYF.

This chain joins TRBV18 and TRBJ2-2; the D call may be TRBD1 or TRBD2 (5 bases each). V gave up 1 base and J gave up 2 bases, with 11 bases separating them. This CDR3 has 16 amino acids. The germline gives CDR1 KGHSH, CDR2 LQKENI. CDR3 loop: CASSPRDPPNTGELFF. The CDR3 DNA is TGTGCCAGCTCACCACGGGACCCCCCCAACACCGGGGAGCTGTTTTTT.

The genes are TRBV11-2 and TRBJ1-1; TRBD1 might be the D (6 bases). Trimming took off 2 bases at V and 0 bases at J, with 10 bases between the two ends. The CDR3 is 15 amino acids. CDR1 is SGHAT and CDR2 is FQNNGV in the germline V gene. CDR3 bases: TGTGCCAGCAGCTTATTGGACAGTTTGAACACTGAAGCTTTCTTT. This sequence encodes CASSLLDSLNTEAFF.

This chain uses TRBV9 with TRBJ2-7, with 7 bases matching TRBD2. In germline, CDR1 is SGDLS, CDR2 YYNGEE. V trimming: 4 bases; J trimming: 1 base; junction bases outside the gene matches: 8. The CDR3 sequence is 15 residues long. CDR3 loop: CASSREAGVSYEQYF. The CDR3, as DNA: TGTGCCAGCAGCCGAGAGGCGGGAGTTTCCTACGAGCAGTACTTC.